This TCR beta chain originates from a study of molecular identifiers for immune sequencing clone quantification. Notes on the study in general: Clones carrying above 20 RNA copies accounted for over 97% of effector molecules, under 1% in naive cells.

A remark on this clonotype: Its antigen remains unknown. This sequence may be a read error, since a much larger clone differs from it by one base.

The CDR3 contains 16 residues. The V and J ends lost 5 bases and 3 bases respectively, with 16 bases between them. Germline V gene sequence: CDR1 WNHNN, CDR2 SYGVQD (reference sequence). TCRdb re-analysed the PCR reads in MiXCR, keeping a single row per CDR3 protein. The profile shows some 91,000 distinct CDR3 sequences, more than 20% of them singletons. With 10%, 30% or 50% of RNA, about 20,000 to 1,000,000 naive CD8 T cells were sequenced. The sequencing input was naive CD8+ T cells from blood, with Jurkat cell RNA spiked in. Subset here: FACS-sorted CD8+CD4-CCR7+CD45RA+ naive T cells. The TCR was taken from a human donor in good health. Some libraries in this study had Jurkat cell RNA spiked in. The chain couples TRBV10-1 to TRBJ2-2, with D unclear. CDR3 nucleotide sequence: TGCGCCAGCAGTCCTCGGAGAGTTCCCTACACCGGGGAGCTGTTTTTT. Amino acid sequence: CASSPRRVPYTGELFF.